This T cell receptor beta chain stems from a study of T cells of healthy individuals. Using its own MiXCR run on the 5' RACE reads, TCRdb lists one record per CDR3 protein. Of approximately 52,000 distinct CDR3 sequences listed, roughly 14% are singletons. The TCR originated in a human donor in good health.

The CDR3 protein is CASSDSGGYNEQFF. The DNA for the CDR3 is TGTGCCAGCAGTGATAGCGGGGGGTACAATGAGCAGTTCTTC. This chain uses TRBV25-1 with TRBJ2-1; 10 positions match TRBD2. The CDR3 runs to 14 residues. V lost 3 bases and J lost 4; bases outside the gene matches: 0. The germline gives CDR1 MGHDK, CDR2 SYGVNS.